These T cell receptor beta chains were read from a single sample in a study of blood T cell repertoires in COVID-19. Only in-frame clones appear in the TCRdb table, and some are missing; sequencing was by immunoSEQ multiplex PCR. The sample lists about 140,000 clones; around nine tenths were seen once. The sample was peripheral blood. These receptors came from a woman in her fifties or sixties with acute or convalescent COVID-19. The CDR3 runs from the conserved cysteine through the conserved F or W. The order of the fields is clone size, J gene, D gene, V gene, CDR3 DNA, CDR3 protein. A D gene is named only where the DNA matches it firmly. Only some rows state a clone size, as once, few, many or a class for expanded clones.

NA,TRBJ2-7,TRBD1,TRBV19,TGTGCCAGTAGTATGGGGACAGGGGACTACGAGCAGTACTTC,CASSMGTGDYEQYF
NA,TRBJ1-1,TRBD1,TRBV9,TGTGCCAGCAGCGTAGTAGGGACAGGGGAGTTTGGTAGTAGGAACACTGAAGCTTTCTTT,CASSVVGTGEFGSRNTEAFF
few,TRBJ1-4,NA,TRBV18,TGTGCCAGCTCACCACCGTCGGGGATTGAAAAACTGTTTTTT,CASSPPSGIEKLFF
NA,TRBJ1-5,NA,TRBV20-1,TGCAGTGCTAGTCCCAGGGAGGGCAATCAGCCCCAGCATTTT,CSASPREGNQPQHF
NA,TRBJ1-2,NA,TRBV19,TGTGCCAGTAGTATTGGGTATGGAGGGAGTTCTAACTATGGCTACACCTTC,CASSIGYGGSSNYGYTF
NA,TRBJ2-7,TRBD1,TRBV28,TGTGCCAGCAGTTTCGGGACAGGGCCCTACGAGCAGTACTTC,CASSFGTGPYEQYF
NA,TRBJ1-5,NA,TRBV19,TGTGCCAGTAGTTTCCGCCTCTATAGCAATCAGCCCCAGCATTTT,CASSFRLYSNQPQHF
NA,TRBJ2-1,NA,TRBV7-8,TGTGCCAGCAGCTCAAACCAGCGAAACTATAGATCCTACAATGAGCAGTTCTTC,CASSSNQRNYRSYNEQFF
NA,TRBJ2-2,TRBD1,TRBV2,TGTGCCAGCAGTAGGACAGGGAGCGACACCGGGGAGCTGTTTTTT,CASSRTGSDTGELFF
NA,TRBJ1-1,NA,TRBV29-1,TGCAGCGTTGATCGGGGGGGCGCGGAGGCTGAAGCTTTCTTT,CSVDRGGAEAEAFF